This TCR beta chain was sequenced for a study of response to subunit inactivated influenza vaccine. Findings and limits, study-wide: The authors suggested that every seasonal influenza vaccination recruits few new T cells.

The germline CDR1 and CDR2 sequences are KGHSH and LQKENI. With V trimmed by 6 bases and J by 0 bases, 7 bases remained unmatched. There are 17 residues in the CDR3. This clonotype was seen a handful of times. What it binds is unknown. Each CDR3 protein gets one entry after TCRdb re-called the RT-PCR reads with MiXCR. The sample includes under 750,000 distinct CDR3 sequences, 12% of them seen just once. The genes are TRBV18 and TRBJ2-6; 8 positions agree with TRBD1. The source was PBMCs from blood, collected on the day of vaccination. This clonotype originated in a man in his forties or fifties who received an inactivated influenza vaccine. Written as DNA, the CDR3 is TGTGCCAGCTCCCCAGGGGGCCCCATCTCTGGGGCCAACGTCCTGACTTTC. This gives the protein CASSPGGPISGANVLTF.